A single T cell receptor beta chain is shown here with its context. Stable Graves' hyperthyroidism meant no ophthalmopathy progression within 18 months. This CDR3 comprises 16 residues. V was cut by 4 bases and J by 3 bases, with 18 bases left in between. CDR1 is LGHNA and CDR2 is YSLEER in the germline V gene. The sample originates from a study of T cells in Graves' hyperthyroidism and ophthalmopathy. Looking at the study overall: Staff took peripheral blood when the initial diagnosis was made, before any treatment began.

The investigators amplified TCR beta CDR3 regions from RNA transcripts. First-round RT-PCR with HTBI primers amplified the TCR CDR3 region. TCRdb passed the multiplex PCR reads through MiXCR, listing each CDR3 protein once. The data show 200,000 to 250,000 distinct CDR3 sequences, with roughly 18% seen just once and roughly 44% held by the top ten. The chain carries TRBV4-3 and TRBJ1-1; possible D gene TRBD1, 5 bases. The sequence was obtained from a man in his forties with Graves' hyperthyroidism. Sequenced input: blood. CDR3 protein: CASSPRGDGGDTEAFF. The CDR3 DNA follows: TGCGCCAGCAGCCCCCGAGGGGACGGAGGAGACACTGAAGCTTTCTTT.